The TCR beta chain under discussion was sequenced for a study of T cell responses to AZD1222 COVID-19 vaccine. Study-wide background: Combined were second doses at about 4 or about 12 weeks.

Here immunoSEQ multiplex PCR was the method, and the copy in TCRdb shows in-frame clones only, minus some. The data hold roughly 150,000 clones, with over 80% observed a single time. Study-wide results and limits: Dominant CD4 TCR responses targeted spike regions 160-218 and 743-854. Spike-specific TCR breadth and depth rose after two AZD1222 doses.

This CDR3 contains 18 residues. Germline trimming cut 5 bases from V and 1 base from J; bases unmatched to any gene: 11. The germline V gene has CDR1 SGHTA and CDR2 FQGNSA. Comment on this clone: Its antigen is currently unknown.

Specimen: peripheral blood, collected on day 0 of AZD1222 vaccination. This chain joins TRBV7-2 and TRBJ2-2, with TRBD2 identical over 9 bases. This receptor was identified in an adult in good health. The CDR3 sequence is CASSLSPVTSGNTGELFF. The CDR3 DNA reads TGTGCCAGCAGCCTCTCCCCCGTGACTAGCGGGAACACCGGGGAGCTGTTTTTT. Full variable domain (remainder filled in from reference TRBV7-2 and TRBJ2-2): GAGVSQSPSNKVTEKGKDVELRCDPISGHTALYWYRQSLGQGLEFLIYFQGNSAPDKSGLPSDRFSAERTGGSVSTLTIQRTQQEDSAVYLCASSLSPVTSGNTGELFFGEGSRLTVL.